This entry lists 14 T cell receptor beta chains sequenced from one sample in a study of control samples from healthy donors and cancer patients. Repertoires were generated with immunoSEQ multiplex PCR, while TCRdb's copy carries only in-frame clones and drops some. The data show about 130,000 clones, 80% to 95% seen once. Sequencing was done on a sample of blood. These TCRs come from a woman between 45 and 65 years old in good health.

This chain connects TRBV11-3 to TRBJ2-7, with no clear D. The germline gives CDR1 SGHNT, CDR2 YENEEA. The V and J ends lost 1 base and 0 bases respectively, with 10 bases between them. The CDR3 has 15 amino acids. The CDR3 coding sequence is TGTGCCAGCAGCTTAGGCTTTTCTACCTCCTACGAGCAGTACTTC. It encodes CASSLGFSTSYEQYF.

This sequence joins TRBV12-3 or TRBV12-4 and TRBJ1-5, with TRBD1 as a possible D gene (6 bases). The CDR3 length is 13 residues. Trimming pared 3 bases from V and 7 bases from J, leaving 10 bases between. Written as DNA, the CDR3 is TGTGCCAGCAGTTTGACGGGGGGCCAGCCCCAGCATTTT. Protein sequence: CASSLTGGQPQHF.

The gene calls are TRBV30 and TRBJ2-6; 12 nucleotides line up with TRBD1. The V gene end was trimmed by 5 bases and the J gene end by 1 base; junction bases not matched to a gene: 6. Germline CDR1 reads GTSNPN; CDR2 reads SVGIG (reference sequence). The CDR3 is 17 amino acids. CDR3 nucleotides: TGTGCCTGGTACCGGGACAGGGGGCGATCTGGGGCCAACGTCCTGACTTTC. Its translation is CAWYRDRGRSGANVLTF.

In nucleotides, the CDR3 is TGTGCCAGCAGTTCCCGAGGAGGGGAGCGAGGCCGAGGGATCGACAATGAGCAGTTCTTC. This sequence encodes CASSSRGGERGRGIDNEQFF. The V gene is TRBV28, the J gene TRBJ2-1, with D possibly being TRBD2 (6 bases). Germline CDR1 reads MDHEN; CDR2 reads SYDVKM. V lost 4 bases and J lost 5, with 30 bases in between. CDR3 length: 20 residues.

The chain's CDR3 is CASSADRGRFTQYF. CDR3 coding DNA: TGTGCCAGCAGCGCGGACAGGGGGCGATTTACCCAGTACTTC. V is TRBV11-2 and J is TRBJ2-5, with 11 bases aligning to TRBD1. This CDR3 is 14 amino acids long. The germline CDR1 and CDR2 sequences are SGHAT and FQNNGV. V was clipped by 5 bases and J by 8 bases; unmatched bases: 7.

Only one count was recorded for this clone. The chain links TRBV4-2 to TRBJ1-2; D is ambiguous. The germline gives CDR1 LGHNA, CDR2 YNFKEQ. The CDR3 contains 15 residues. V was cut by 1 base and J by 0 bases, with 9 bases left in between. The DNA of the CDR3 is TGTGCCAGCAGCCAAGGGAACGGACCTAACTATGGCTACACCTTC. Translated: CASSQGNGPNYGYTF.

CDR3 in amino acids: CASRGQGFYEKLFF. DNA for the CDR3: TGCGCCAGCAGGGGACAGGGGTTTTATGAAAAACTGTTTTTT. The chain has TRBV5-1 and TRBJ1-4, with 10 bases lining up with TRBD1. From germline, CDR1 is SGHRS and CDR2 YFSETQ. The CDR3 length is 14 residues. V was clipped by 5 bases and J by 6 bases; unmatched bases: 4.

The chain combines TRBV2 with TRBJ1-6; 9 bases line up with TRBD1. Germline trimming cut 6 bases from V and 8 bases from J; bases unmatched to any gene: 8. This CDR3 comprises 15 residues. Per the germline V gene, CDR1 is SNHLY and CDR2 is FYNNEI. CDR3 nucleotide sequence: TGTGCCAGCAGGGCTACCGGGACAGGGTATTCACCCCTCCACTTT. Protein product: CASRATGTGYSPLHF.

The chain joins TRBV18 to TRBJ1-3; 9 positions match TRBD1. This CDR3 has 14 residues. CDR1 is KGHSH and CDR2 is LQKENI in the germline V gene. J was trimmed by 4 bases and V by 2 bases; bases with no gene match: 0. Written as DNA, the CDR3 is TGTGCCAGCTCACCAGGGACAGGGGGAAACACCATATATTTT. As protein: CASSPGTGGNTIYF.

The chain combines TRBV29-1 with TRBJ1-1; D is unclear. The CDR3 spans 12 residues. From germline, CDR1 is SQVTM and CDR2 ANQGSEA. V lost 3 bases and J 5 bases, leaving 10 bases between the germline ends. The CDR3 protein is CSVEFWGTEAFF. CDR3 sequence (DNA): TGCAGCGTTGAGTTTTGGGGAACTGAAGCTTTCTTT. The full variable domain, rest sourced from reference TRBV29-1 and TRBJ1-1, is SAVISQKPSRDICQRGTSLTIQCQVDSQVTMMFWYRQQPGQSLTLIATANQGSEATYESGFVIDKFPISRPNLTFSTLTVSNMSPEDSSIYLCSVEFWGTEAFFGQGTRLTVV.

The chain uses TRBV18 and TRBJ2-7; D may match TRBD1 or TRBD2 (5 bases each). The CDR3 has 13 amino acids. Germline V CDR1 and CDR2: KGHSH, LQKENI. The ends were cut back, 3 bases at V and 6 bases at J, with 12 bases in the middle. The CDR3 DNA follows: TGTGCCAGCTCACCCGGGGCGAGGGGCGAGCAGTACTTC. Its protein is CASSPGARGEQYF. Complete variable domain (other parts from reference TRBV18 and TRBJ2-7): NAGVMQNPRHLVRRRGQEARLRCSPMKGHSHVYWYRQLPEEGLKFMVYLQKENIIDESGMPKERFSAEFPKEGPSILRIQQVVRGDSAAYFCASSPGARGEQYFGPGTRLTVT.

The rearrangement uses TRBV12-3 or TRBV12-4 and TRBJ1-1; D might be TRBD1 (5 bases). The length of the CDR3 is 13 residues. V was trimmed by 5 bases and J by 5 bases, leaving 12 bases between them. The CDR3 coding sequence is TGTGCCAGCAGTATACAGGTGCTTACTGAAGCTTTCTTT. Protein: CASSIQVLTEAFF.

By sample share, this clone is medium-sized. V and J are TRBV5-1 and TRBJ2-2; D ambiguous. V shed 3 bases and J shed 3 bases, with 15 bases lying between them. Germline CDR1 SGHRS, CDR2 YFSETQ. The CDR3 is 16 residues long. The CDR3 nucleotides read TGCGCCAGCAGCTGGCGGAGTTTCTCGGACACCGGGGAGCTGTTTTTT. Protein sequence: CASSWRSFSDTGELFF.

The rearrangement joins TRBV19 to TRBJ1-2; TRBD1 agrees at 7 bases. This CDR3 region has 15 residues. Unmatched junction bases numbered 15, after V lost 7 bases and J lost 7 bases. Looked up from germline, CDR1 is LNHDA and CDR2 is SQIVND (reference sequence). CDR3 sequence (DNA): TGTGCCAGTAAGGTAGGGGGCGGCGGACCTAGTGGCTACACCTTC. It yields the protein CASKVGGGGPSGYTF.